A single sample is the source of the 10 T cell receptor beta chains below, sequenced in a study of control samples from healthy donors and cancer patients. Sequencing used immunoSEQ multiplex PCR; TCRdb keeps in-frame clones, though not all of them. The table records roughly 18,000 clones, 70% to 90% of them present only once. The specimen was PBMCs. Every receptor here comes from a woman aged 60-75 years with head and neck cancer.

The rearrangement links TRBV10-1 to TRBJ2-7; D not resolved. Germline loops: CDR1 WNHNN, CDR2 SYGVQD (reference sequence). Trimming removed 2 bases from V and 5 bases from J, with 13 bases in between. This CDR3 has 14 amino acids. In nucleotides, the CDR3 is TGCGCCAGCAGTGAGGGACCTAGGAACCACGAGCAGTACTTC. Its translation: CASSEGPRNHEQYF.

The chain has TRBV5-4 and TRBJ1-1; tentatively, D is TRBD1 (6 bases). CDR3 size: 15 residues. Trimming took off 2 bases at V and 1 base at J, with 12 bases between the two ends. The germline V gene has CDR1 SGHNT and CDR2 YYREEE (reference sequence). The CDR3 DNA reads as TGTGCCAGCAGCTTCGGGGGGGCGAGGAACACTGAAGCTTTCTTT. Its protein is CASSFGGARNTEAFF.

V gene TRBV7-8 combines with J gene TRBJ2-7; D not resolved. Germline V gene lookup returns CDR1 SGHVS and CDR2 FQNEAQ. This CDR3 contains 13 residues. The germline V and J ends were trimmed by 5 bases and 6 bases, with 14 bases remaining between them. CDR3: CASSRGYNIEQYF. CDR3 in DNA: TGTGCCAGCAGCCGCGGTTATAACATCGAGCAGTACTTC.

This clone was detected a few times. The chain uses TRBV18 and TRBJ2-2; TRBD1 matches at 8 bases. This CDR3 has 16 amino acids. Germline CDR1 reads KGHSH; CDR2 reads LQKENI. V lost 4 bases to trimming and J lost 3 bases; unmatched junction nucleotides: 7. The DNA for the CDR3 is TGTGCCAGCTCACTGGGGCAGGGGGCCCACACCGGGGAGCTGTTTTTT. Translated, it gives CASSLGQGAHTGELFF.

The sample holds one count of this clone. The V and J genes are TRBV19 and TRBJ2-1; TRBD1 aligns across 9 bases. V was clipped by 6 bases and J by 3 bases; unmatched bases: 9. The CDR3 has 16 amino acids. CDR1 is LNHDA and CDR2 is SQIVND in the germline V gene (reference sequence). The CDR3 bases are TGTGCCAGTAGCCAAAGGGGACAGGGAATCTACAATGAGCAGTTCTTC. This gives the protein CASSQRGQGIYNEQFF.

V and J are TRBV5-6 and TRBJ1-2; a weak D match, TRBD1 (5 bases). Germline V CDR1 and CDR2: SGHDT, YYEEEE. Between the trimmed V and J ends, which lost 3 bases and 2 bases, there was a span of 11 bases. This CDR3 has 14 residues. The CDR3 nucleotides read TGTGCCAGCAGCTATTGGCAGGGAAACTATGGCTACACCTTC. Protein product: CASSYWQGNYGYTF.

The chain employs TRBV28 and TRBJ1-4; D is uncertain. Trimming left V 3 bases short and J 8 bases short, with 13 bases between. CDR1 is MDHEN and CDR2 is SYDVKM in the germline V gene. The CDR3 runs to 14 residues. CDR3 DNA: TGTGCCAGCAGTTTGAGGCCAGTCGTGGAAAAACTGTTTTTT. This translates into CASSLRPVVEKLFF.

The chain employs TRBV3-1 (or the pseudogene TRBV3-2) and TRBJ2-7; D ambiguous. V was shortened by 5 bases and J by 2 bases, with 10 bases between the two germline ends. Germline CDR1 LGHDT, CDR2 YNNKEL (reference sequence). This CDR3 is built from 13 residues. CDR3 nucleotide sequence: TGTGCCAGCAGCGGGTCATTCACCTACGAGCAGTACTTC. Translating gives CASSGSFTYEQYF.

This chain connects TRBV7-9 to TRBJ1-1, with D hard to call. The germline CDR1 and CDR2 sequences are SEHNR and FQNEAQ (reference sequence). The CDR3 consists of 15 residues. Trimming left V 5 bases short and J 5 bases short, with 18 bases between. CDR3 in DNA: TGTGCCAGCAGCCCCCGGAGATCCATGGGGACTGAAGCTTTCTTT. Translated: CASSPRRSMGTEAFF.

J is TRBJ1-5 and V is TRBV28, with no clear D. The V gene's germline CDR1 is MDHEN and CDR2 SYDVKM. This CDR3 has 16 amino acids. V was cut by 3 bases and J by 3 bases, with 15 bases left in between. The CDR3 nucleotides are TGTGCCAGCAGTTTGGTGACACGGAAGACCAATCAGCCCCAGCATTTT. Amino acid sequence: CASSLVTRKTNQPQHF.